Below, 18 T cell receptor beta chains from the same sample are listed, as sequenced in a study of cytomegalovirus exposure and HLA in healthy donors. PCR primers comprised 60 Vbeta and 13 Jbeta primers. The data were produced by immunoSEQ multiplex PCR, yet TCRdb's version contains in-frame clones alone and is incomplete. The sample holds around 300,000 clones, around 65% seen once. Sample: PBMCs. These receptors were taken from a female donor in good health and CMV-seronegative.

This chain joins TRBV5-1 and TRBJ2-2; TRBD2 matches at 13 bases. V lost 3 bases, J lost 0 bases, and 2 bases stayed unmatched. CDR1 is SGHRS, CDR2 YFSETQ, per germline. The CDR3 spans 17 residues. The CDR3 sequence: CASSSTSGGTNTGELFF. For the CDR3, the DNA is TGCGCCAGCAGCTCGACTAGCGGGGGGACGAACACCGGGGAGCTGTTTTTT. Supplemented by reference TRBV5-1 and TRBJ2-2, the full variable domain reads KAGVTQTPRYLIKTRGQQVTLSCSPISGHRSVSWYQQTPGQGLQFLFEYFSETQRNKGNFPGRFSGRQFSNSRSEMNVSTLELGDSALYLCASSSTSGGTNTGELFFGEGSRLTVL.

The chain links TRBV11-2 to TRBJ1-4, with a possible D match to TRBD1 (6 bases). The CDR3 has 14 amino acids. Per germline, CDR1 SGHAT and CDR2 FQNNGV. V gave up 3 bases and J gave up 6 bases, with 11 bases separating them. CDR3 DNA sequence: TGTGCCAGCAGCTTCACAGGGACGGATGAAAAACTGTTTTTT. Translating gives CASSFTGTDEKLFF.

The V call is TRBV27, the J call TRBJ1-2; TRBD1 agrees at 9 bases. The CDR3 covers 16 residues. Germline-derived CDR1 and CDR2 are MNHEY and SMNVEV (reference sequence). J was trimmed by 6 bases and V by 2 bases; bases with no gene match: 10. CDR3: CASSLGTGKRHNGYTF. CDR3 DNA: TGTGCCAGCAGTTTAGGGACAGGGAAAAGACATAATGGCTACACCTTC.

The chain links TRBV5-1 to TRBJ1-2; 10 bases map to TRBD1. CDR1 and CDR2 (germline): SGHRS, YFSETQ. After removal of 0 bases from V and 2 bases from J, the junction contained 7 bases not matched to a gene. This CDR3 has 17 amino acids. For the CDR3, the DNA is TGCGCCAGCAGCTTGGAGGGGACAGGGGCGTACAACTATGGCTACACCTTC. This gives the protein CASSLEGTGAYNYGYTF.

This rearrangement joins TRBV19 to TRBJ2-3; 7 bases map to TRBD2. The CDR3 length is 17 residues. The ends lost 4 bases at V and 5 bases at J; junction bases unmatched: 15. Germline CDR1 reads LNHDA; CDR2 reads SQIVND (reference sequence). Written as DNA, the CDR3 is TGTGCCAGTAGTACGAGATATTACGCGGGAGACCGAGATACGCAGTATTTT. Protein: CASSTRYYAGDRDTQYF.

The sample holds a few counts of this clone. V and J are TRBV5-1 and TRBJ2-3, with 13 bases fitting TRBD2. This CDR3 comprises 18 residues. V lost 2 bases, J lost 1 base, and 7 bases stayed unmatched. The germline CDR1 and CDR2 sequences are SGHRS and YFSETQ. As DNA, the CDR3 is TGCGCCAGCAGCTTAGCCTTACTAGCGGGAGGGCGCACAGATACGCAGTATTTT. It is translated as CASSLALLAGGRTDTQYF.

V is TRBV6-5 and J is TRBJ2-3; D is uncertain. The V end was cut by 1 base, the J end by 0 bases, with 5 bases between. Germline V gene data show CDR1 as MNHEY and CDR2 as SVGAGI. The CDR3 contains 14 residues. The CDR3 region is CASSYYSSTDTQYF. The CDR3 DNA follows: TGTGCCAGCAGTTACTACAGTAGCACAGATACGCAGTATTTT.

The V call is TRBV11-2, the J call TRBJ2-7; D gene unclear. The CDR3 is made up of 15 amino acids. Germline V lookup: CDR1 SGHAT, CDR2 FQNNGV. Trimming shortened V by 1 base and J by 0 bases, and 10 bases separated the two germline ends. The CDR3 sequence is CASSLGPGSSYEQYF. In nucleotides, the CDR3 is TGTGCCAGCAGCTTAGGTCCAGGAAGCTCCTACGAGCAGTACTTC.

The sample holds a few counts of this clone. J is TRBJ1-4 and V is TRBV25-1, with D uncertain. The CDR3 extends over 15 amino acids. V dropped 3 bases and J dropped 6 bases, with 14 bases sitting between them. Germline V gene data show CDR1 as MGHDK and CDR2 as SYGVNS. The CDR3 here is CASSDWRDTDEKLFF. The CDR3 coding sequence is TGTGCCAGCAGTGATTGGAGGGATACTGATGAAAAACTGTTTTTT. Full variable domain (remainder filled in from reference TRBV25-1 and TRBJ1-4): EADIYQTPRYLVIGTGKKITLECSQTMGHDKMYWYQQDPGMELHLIHYSYGVNSTEKGDLSSESTVSRIRTEHFPLTLESARPSHTSQYLCASSDWRDTDEKLFFGSGTQLSVL.

CDR3 coding DNA: TGTGCCAGCAGCTCGGGACAGGGGGTTCTCTATGGCTACACCTTC. This sequence encodes CASSSGQGVLYGYTF. V is TRBV7-9 and J is TRBJ1-2, with TRBD1 identical over 11 bases. Germline V gene data show CDR1 as SEHNR and CDR2 as FQNEAQ (reference sequence). The CDR3 runs 15 residues. V lost 4 bases and J lost 4; bases outside the gene matches: 5.

About this clone: The same CDR3 is also encoded by other DNA sequences in this sample. The V and J genes are TRBV19 and TRBJ2-6; tentatively, D is TRBD1 (6 bases). Trimming left V 3 bases short and J 2 bases short, with 8 bases between. The germline V gene encodes CDR1 LNHDA and CDR2 SQIVND (reference sequence). This CDR3 is 15 amino acids long. The CDR3 loop reads CASSISGAGANVLTF. DNA of the CDR3: TGTGCCAGTAGTATTTCAGGGGCTGGGGCCAACGTCCTGACTTTC.

The CDR3 nucleotides read TGTGCCAGCAGTTTAATGAACACTGAAGCTTTCTTT. It encodes CASSLMNTEAFF. V gene TRBV2 combines with J gene TRBJ1-1; D uncertain. CDR1 and CDR2 (germline): SNHLY, FYNNEI. The CDR3 covers 12 residues. The V and J ends lost 5 bases and 0 bases respectively, with 4 bases between them. The full variable domain, in which reference TRBV2 and TRBJ1-1 provide the parts outside the CDR3, is EPEVTQTPSHQVTQMGQEVILRCVPISNHLYFYWYRQILGQKVEFLVSFYNNEISEKSEIFDDQFSVERPDGSNFTLKIRSTKLEDSAMYFCASSLMNTEAFFGQGTRLTVV.

This chain uses TRBV6-5 with TRBJ1-2; D is unclear. V was shortened by 7 bases and J by 6 bases, with 21 bases between the two germline ends. Germline V CDR1 and CDR2: MNHEY, SVGAGI. The CDR3 runs to 15 residues. CDR3 bases: TGTGCCAGCACCCTGTCCCCGGACGGCGGGAATGGCTACACCTTC. Its translation is CASTLSPDGGNGYTF.

This clone has more than one count but fewer than ten. The chain links TRBV5-1 to TRBJ1-3; 9 bases agree with TRBD1. V was clipped by 1 base and J by 3 bases; unmatched bases: 2. Germline values: CDR1 SGHRS, CDR2 YFSETQ. This CDR3 region has 15 residues. CDR3 coding DNA: TGCGCCAGCAGCTTGTCGACAGGGGGTGGAAACACCATATATTTT. Translating gives CASSLSTGGGNTIYF.

This sequence joins TRBV6-1 and TRBJ2-5; 9 nucleotides agree with TRBD2. Trimming cost V 6 bases and J 1 base; bases outside gene matches: 3. Germline V CDR1 and CDR2: MNHNS, SASEGT. The CDR3 totals 14 residues. The CDR3 is CASRSSGIQETQYF. The CDR3 DNA reads as TGTGCCAGCAGGTCTAGCGGGATCCAAGAGACCCAGTACTTC.

There are a few counts of this clone. The chain is built from TRBV7-2 and TRBJ2-3, with 7 bases fitting TRBD1. Germline V gives CDR1 SGHTA, CDR2 FQGNSA. The CDR3 is made up of 14 amino acids. The trim removed 8 bases at V and 5 bases at J, leaving 10 bases unmatched. The CDR3 region has the DNA TGTGCCAGCGGTGAGGCAGGGGGTATAGATACGCAGTATTTT. It is translated as CASGEAGGIDTQYF.

This clone was picked up one time. V usage is TRBV9 and J usage is TRBJ2-5; 10 bases are shared with TRBD2. The CDR3 is made up of 14 amino acids. Looked up from germline, CDR1 is SGDLS and CDR2 is YYNGEE. The V segment lost 4 bases and the J segment 2 bases; nucleotides outside the gene matches: 2. The CDR3 DNA sequence: TGTGCCAGCAGCCTAGCGGGAGTACAAGAGACCCAGTACTTC. Its translation: CASSLAGVQETQYF.

V gene TRBV28 combines with J gene TRBJ2-2, with D maybe TRBD2 (6 bases). CDR1 is MDHEN, CDR2 SYDVKM, per germline. This CDR3 has 16 amino acids. Trimming stripped 8 bases from V and 1 base from J, with 17 bases between. In DNA, the CDR3 is TGTGCCAGCTGCCGAGGCGGGACGGTGAACACCGGGGAGCTGTTTTTT. It translates to CASCRGGTVNTGELFF.